This T cell receptor beta chain was recorded in a study of cytomegalovirus exposure and HLA in healthy donors. The PCR was carried out with 60 Vbeta primers and 13 Jbeta primers. Repertoires were generated with immunoSEQ multiplex PCR, while TCRdb's copy carries only in-frame clones and drops some. The sample lists 90,000 to 120,000 clones, more than 60% occurring once. Germline lookup yields CDR1 SEHNR and CDR2 FQNEAQ (reference sequence). J was trimmed by 6 bases and V by 5 bases; bases with no gene match: 2. The CDR3 loop spans 13 amino acids. The V and J genes are TRBV7-9 and TRBJ2-1; 9 bases map to TRBD1. The sample consisted of PBMCs. This clonotype was obtained from a female donor in good health and CMV-seropositive. The CDR3: CASSAGQGNEQFF. CDR3 in DNA: TGTGCCAGCAGCGCGGGACAGGGCAATGAGCAGTTCTTC. The full variable domain, rest sourced from reference TRBV7-9 and TRBJ2-1, is DTGVSQNPRHKITKRGQNVTFRCDPISEHNRLYWYRQTLGQGPEFLTYFQNEAQLEKSRLLSDRFSAERPKGSFSTLEIQRTEQGDSAMYLCASSAGQGNEQFFGPGTRLTVL.